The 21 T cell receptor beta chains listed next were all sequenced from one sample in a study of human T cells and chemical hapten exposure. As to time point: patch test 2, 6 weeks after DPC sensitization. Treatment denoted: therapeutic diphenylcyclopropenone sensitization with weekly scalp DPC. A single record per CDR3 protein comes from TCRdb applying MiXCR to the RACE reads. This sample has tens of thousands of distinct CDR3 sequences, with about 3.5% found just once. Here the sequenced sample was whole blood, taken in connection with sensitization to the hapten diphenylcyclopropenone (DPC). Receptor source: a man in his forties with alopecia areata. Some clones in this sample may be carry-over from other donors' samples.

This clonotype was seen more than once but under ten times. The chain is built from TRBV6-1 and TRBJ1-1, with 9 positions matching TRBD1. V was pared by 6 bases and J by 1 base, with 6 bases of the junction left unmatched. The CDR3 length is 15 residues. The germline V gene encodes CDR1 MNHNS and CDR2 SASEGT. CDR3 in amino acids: CASSPQGAGNTEAFF. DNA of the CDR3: TGTGCCAGCAGCCCACAGGGGGCAGGGAACACTGAAGCTTTCTTT.

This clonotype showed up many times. The CDR3: CSARDYTRSTDTQYF. The CDR3 region has the DNA TGCAGTGCTAGAGATTATACTAGAAGCACAGATACGCAGTATTTT. The chain employs TRBV20-1 and TRBJ2-3, with a weak D call TRBD2 (5 bases). V dropped 0 bases and J dropped 0 bases, with 10 bases sitting between them. This CDR3 contains 15 residues. Germline lookup yields CDR1 DFQATT and CDR2 SNEGSKA (reference sequence).

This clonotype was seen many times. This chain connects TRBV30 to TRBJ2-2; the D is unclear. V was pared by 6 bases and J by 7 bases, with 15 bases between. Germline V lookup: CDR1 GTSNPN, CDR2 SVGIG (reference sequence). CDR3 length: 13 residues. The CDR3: CACSKTGFGELFF. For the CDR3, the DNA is TGTGCCTGTTCTAAGACCGGGTTCGGGGAGCTGTTTTTT.

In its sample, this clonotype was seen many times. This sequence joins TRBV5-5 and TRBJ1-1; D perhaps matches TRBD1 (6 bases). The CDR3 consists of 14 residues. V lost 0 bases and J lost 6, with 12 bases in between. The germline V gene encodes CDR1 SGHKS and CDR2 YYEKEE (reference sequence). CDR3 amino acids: CASSLGARGSEAFF. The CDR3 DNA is TGTGCCAGCAGCTTGGGGGCCAGGGGTTCTGAAGCTTTCTTT.

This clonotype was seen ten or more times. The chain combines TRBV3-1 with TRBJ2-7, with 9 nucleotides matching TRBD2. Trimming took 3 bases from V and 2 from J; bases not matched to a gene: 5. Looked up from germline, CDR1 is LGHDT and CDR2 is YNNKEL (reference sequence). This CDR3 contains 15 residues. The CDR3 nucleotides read TGTGCCAGCAGCCATGGCGCGGGAGGGCCCTACGAGCAGTACTTC. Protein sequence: CASSHGAGGPYEQYF.

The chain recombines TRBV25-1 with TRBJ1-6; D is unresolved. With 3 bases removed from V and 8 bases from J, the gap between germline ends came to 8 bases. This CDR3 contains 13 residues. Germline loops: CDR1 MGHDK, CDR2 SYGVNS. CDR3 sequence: CASSDFHDSPLHF. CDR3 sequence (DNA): TGTGCCAGCAGTGACTTCCATGATTCACCCCTCCACTTT.

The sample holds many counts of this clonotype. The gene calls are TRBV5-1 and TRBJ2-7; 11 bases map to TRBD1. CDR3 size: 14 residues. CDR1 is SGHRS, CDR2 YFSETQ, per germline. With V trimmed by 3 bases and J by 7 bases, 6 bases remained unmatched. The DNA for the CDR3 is TGCGCCAGCAGCTCCGGACAGGGGGCAGGGGAGCAGTACTTC. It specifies CASSSGQGAGEQYF.

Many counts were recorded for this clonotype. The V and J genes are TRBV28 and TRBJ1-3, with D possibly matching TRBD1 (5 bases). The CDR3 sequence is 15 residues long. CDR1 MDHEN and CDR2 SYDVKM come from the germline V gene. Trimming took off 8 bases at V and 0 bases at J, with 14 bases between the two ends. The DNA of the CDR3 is TGTGCCAGCGCATTTTGGGGGAACTCTGGAAACACCATATATTTT. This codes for CASAFWGNSGNTIYF.

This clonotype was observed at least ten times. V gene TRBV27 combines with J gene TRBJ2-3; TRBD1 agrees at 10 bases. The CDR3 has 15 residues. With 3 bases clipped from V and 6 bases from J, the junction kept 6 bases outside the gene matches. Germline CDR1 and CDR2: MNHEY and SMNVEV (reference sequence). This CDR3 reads CASSFRTGGLDTQYF. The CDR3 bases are TGTGCCAGCAGTTTCAGGACAGGGGGGTTGGATACGCAGTATTTT.

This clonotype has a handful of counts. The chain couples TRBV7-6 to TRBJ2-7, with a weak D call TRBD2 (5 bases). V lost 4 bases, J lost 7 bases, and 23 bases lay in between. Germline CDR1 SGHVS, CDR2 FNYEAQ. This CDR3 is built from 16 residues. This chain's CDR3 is CASSSSGGGSAGEQYF. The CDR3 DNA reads TGTGCCAGCAGCTCTAGTGGTGGCGGGTCAGCCGGGGAGCAGTACTTC.

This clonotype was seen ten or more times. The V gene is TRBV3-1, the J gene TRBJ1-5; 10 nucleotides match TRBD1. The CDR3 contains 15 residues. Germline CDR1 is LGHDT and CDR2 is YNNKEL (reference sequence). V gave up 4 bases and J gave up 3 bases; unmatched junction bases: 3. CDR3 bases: TGTGCCAGCAGCCGGGGACAGGGGATCAATCAGCCCCAGCATTTT. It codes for CASSRGQGINQPQHF.

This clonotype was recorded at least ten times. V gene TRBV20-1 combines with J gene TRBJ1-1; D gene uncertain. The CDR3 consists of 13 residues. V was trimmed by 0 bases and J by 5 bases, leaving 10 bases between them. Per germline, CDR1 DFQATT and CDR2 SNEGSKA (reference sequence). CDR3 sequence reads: CSARDPRETEAFF. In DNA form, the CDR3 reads TGCAGTGCTAGAGATCCCCGGGAGACTGAAGCTTTCTTT.

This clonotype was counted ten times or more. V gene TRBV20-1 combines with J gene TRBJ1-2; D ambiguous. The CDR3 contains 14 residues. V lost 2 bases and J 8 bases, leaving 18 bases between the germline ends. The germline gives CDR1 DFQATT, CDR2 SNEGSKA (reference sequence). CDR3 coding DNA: TGCAGTGCTAGAACCTCGGCCTGGACGGGAGGCTACACCTTC. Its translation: CSARTSAWTGGYTF.

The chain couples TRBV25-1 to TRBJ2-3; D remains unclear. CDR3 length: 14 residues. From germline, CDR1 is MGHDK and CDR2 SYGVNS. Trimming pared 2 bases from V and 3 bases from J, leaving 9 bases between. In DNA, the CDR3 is TGTGCCAGCAGTGAACACGGACGAACAGATACGCAGTATTTT. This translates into CASSEHGRTDTQYF.

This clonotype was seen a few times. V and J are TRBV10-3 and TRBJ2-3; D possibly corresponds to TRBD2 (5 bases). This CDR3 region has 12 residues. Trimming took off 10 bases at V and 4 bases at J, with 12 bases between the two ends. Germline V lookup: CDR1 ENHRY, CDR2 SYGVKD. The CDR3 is CATVGAADTQYF. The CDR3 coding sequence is TGTGCCACGGTAGGAGCGGCAGATACGCAGTATTTT.

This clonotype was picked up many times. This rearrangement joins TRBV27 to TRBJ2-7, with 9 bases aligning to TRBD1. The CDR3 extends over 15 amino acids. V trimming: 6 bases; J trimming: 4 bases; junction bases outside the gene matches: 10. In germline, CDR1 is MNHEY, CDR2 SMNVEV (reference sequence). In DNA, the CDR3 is TGTGCCAGCAGGGCCGGTGGGACAGGGCGGTACGAGCAGTACTTC. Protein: CASRAGGTGRYEQYF.

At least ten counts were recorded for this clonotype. CDR3 in amino acids: CASRTSGRLPDTQYF. The CDR3 DNA reads TGTGCCAGCAGGACTAGCGGGAGACTACCAGATACGCAGTATTTT. The genes are TRBV12-3 or TRBV12-4 and TRBJ2-3, with TRBD2 matching 12 bases. The CDR3 totals 15 residues. Unmatched junction bases numbered 5, after V lost 6 bases and J lost 4 bases.

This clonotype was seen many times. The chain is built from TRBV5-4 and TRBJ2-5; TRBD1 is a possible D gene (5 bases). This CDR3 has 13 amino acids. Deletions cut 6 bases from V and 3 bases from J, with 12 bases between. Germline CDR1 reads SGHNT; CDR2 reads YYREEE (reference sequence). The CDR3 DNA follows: TGTGCCAGCACCGACGGACAAGAAGAGACCCAGTACTTC. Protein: CASTDGQEETQYF. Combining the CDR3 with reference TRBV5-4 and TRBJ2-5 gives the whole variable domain ETGVTQSPTHLIKTRGQQVTLRCSSQSGHNTVSWYQQALGQGPQFIFQYYREEENGRGNFPPRFSGLQFPNYSSELNVNALELDDSALYLCASTDGQEETQYFGPGTRLLVL.

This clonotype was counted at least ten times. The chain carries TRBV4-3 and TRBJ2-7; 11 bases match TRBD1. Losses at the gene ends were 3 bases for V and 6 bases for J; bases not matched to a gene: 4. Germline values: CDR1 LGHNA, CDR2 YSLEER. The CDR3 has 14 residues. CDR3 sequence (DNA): TGCGCCAGCAGCCAGGACAGGGGGCTGGGCGAGCAGTACTTC. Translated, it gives CASSQDRGLGEQYF.

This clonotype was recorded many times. Here the CDR3 reads CASSTTRGEQFF. CDR3 coding DNA: TGTGCCAGCAGTACAACCAGGGGCGAGCAGTTCTTC. The chain carries TRBV7-3 and TRBJ2-1; D is perhaps TRBD1 (6 bases). The CDR3 sequence is 12 residues long. V gave up 6 bases and J gave up 10 bases, with 13 bases separating them. The germline V gene encodes CDR1 SGHTA and CDR2 FQGTGA.

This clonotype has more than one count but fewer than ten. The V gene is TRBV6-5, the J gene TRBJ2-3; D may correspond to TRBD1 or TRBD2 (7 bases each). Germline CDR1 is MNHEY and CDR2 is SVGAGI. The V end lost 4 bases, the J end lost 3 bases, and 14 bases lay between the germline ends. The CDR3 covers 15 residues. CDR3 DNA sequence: TGTGCCAGCAGTTTCAGGGGGGGGGTGACAGATACGCAGTATTTT. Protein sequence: CASSFRGGVTDTQYF.